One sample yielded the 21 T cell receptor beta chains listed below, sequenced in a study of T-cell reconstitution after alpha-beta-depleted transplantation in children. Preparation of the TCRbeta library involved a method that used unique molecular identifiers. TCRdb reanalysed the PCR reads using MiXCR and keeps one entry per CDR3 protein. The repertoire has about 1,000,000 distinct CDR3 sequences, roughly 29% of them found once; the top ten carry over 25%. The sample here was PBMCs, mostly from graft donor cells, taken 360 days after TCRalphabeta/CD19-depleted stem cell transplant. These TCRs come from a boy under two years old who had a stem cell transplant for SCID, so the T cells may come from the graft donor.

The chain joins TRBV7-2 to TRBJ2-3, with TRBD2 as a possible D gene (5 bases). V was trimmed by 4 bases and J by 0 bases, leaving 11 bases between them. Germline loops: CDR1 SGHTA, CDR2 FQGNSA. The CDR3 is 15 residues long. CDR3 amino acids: CASSSSGRSTDTQYF. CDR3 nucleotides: TGTGCCAGCAGCTCGAGCGGACGTAGCACAGATACGCAGTATTTT.

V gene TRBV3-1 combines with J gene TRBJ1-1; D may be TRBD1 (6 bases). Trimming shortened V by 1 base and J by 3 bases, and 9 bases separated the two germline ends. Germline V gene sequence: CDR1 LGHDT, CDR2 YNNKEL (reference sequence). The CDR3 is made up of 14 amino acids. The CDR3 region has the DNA TGTGCCAGCAGCCAAGTGGCAGGGGACACTGAAGCTTTCTTT. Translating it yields CASSQVAGDTEAFF.

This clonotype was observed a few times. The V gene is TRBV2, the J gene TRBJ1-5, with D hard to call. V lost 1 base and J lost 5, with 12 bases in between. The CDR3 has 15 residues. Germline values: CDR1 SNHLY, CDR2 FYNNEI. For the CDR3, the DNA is TGTGCCAGCAGTGAAGGTCTCCTTGCCCATCAGCCCCAGCATTTT. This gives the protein CASSEGLLAHQPQHF.

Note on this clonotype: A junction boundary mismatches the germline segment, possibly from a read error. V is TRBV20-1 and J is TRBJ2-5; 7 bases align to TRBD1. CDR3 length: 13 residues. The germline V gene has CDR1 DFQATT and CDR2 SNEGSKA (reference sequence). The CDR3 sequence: CSAVGTAKEPQYF. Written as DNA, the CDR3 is TGCAGTGCAGTGGGGACAGCTAAAGAGCCCCAGTACTTC.

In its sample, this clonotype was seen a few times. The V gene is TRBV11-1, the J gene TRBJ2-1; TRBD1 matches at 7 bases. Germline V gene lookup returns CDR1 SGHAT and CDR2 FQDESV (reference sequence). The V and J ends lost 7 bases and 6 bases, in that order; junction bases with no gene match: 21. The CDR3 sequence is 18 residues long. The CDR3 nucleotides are TGTGCCAGCACCATACGAACCTCCCGGGACAGTCGGTCCAATGAGCAGTTCTTC. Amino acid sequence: CASTIRTSRDSRSNEQFF.

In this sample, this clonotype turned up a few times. This CDR3 is CSARVGHSGNTIYF. In DNA, the CDR3 is TGCAGTGCTAGGGTCGGGCACTCTGGAAACACCATATATTTT. The rearrangement joins TRBV20-1 to TRBJ1-3; D uncertain. The CDR3 is made up of 14 amino acids. The V gene's germline CDR1 is DFQATT and CDR2 SNEGSKA (reference sequence). V was cut by 3 bases and J by 0 bases, with 9 bases left in between.

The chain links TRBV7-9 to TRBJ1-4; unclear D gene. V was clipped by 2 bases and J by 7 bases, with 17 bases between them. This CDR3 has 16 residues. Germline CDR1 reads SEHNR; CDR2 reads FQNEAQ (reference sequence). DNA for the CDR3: TGTGCCAGCAGCTTACTTAACCTAGCGACAACTGAAAAACTGTTTTTT. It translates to CASSLLNLATTEKLFF.

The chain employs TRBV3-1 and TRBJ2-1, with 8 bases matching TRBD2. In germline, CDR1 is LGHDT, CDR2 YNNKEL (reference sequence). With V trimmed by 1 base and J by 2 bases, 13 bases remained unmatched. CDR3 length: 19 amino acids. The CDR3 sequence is CASSQAESRGGFPYNEQFF. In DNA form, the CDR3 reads TGTGCCAGCAGCCAAGCAGAATCACGGGGGGGCTTCCCCTACAATGAGCAGTTCTTC.

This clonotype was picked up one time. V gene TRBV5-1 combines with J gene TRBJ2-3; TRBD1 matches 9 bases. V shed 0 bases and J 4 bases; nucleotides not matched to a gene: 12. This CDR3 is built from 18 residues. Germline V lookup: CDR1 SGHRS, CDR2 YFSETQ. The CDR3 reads CASSLEGHRGHFSDTQYF. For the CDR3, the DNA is TGCGCCAGCAGCTTGGAGGGGCACAGGGGGCATTTCTCAGATACGCAGTATTTT.

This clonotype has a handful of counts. For the CDR3, the DNA is TGTGCCAGCAGTTTCCGGAACGCCCAAGAGACCCAGTACTTC. Translation gives CASSFRNAQETQYF. The chain has TRBV12-3 or TRBV12-4 and TRBJ2-5; D uncertain. Trimming stripped 3 bases from V and 1 base from J, with 9 bases between. The length of the CDR3 is 14 residues.

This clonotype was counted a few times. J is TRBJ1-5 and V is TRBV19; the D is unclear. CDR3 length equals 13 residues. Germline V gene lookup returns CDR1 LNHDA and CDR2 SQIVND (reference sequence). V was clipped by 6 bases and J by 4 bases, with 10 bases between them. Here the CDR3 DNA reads TGTGCCAGTAGGGGTGGTTTTAATCAGCCCCAGCATTTT. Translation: CASRGGFNQPQHF.

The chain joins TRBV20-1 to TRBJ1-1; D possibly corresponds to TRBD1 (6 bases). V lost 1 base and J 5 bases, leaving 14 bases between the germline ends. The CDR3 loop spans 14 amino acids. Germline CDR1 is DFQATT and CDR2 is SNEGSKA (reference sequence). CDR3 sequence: CSARVGASLTEAFF. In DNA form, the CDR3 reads TGCAGTGCTAGAGTGGGGGCGTCTCTGACTGAAGCTTTCTTT.

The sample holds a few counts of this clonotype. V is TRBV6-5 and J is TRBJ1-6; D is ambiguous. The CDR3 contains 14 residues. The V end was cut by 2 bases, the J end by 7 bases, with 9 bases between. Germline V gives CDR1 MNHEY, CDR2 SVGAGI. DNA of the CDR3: TGTGCCAGCAGTTACCGTGACACCAATTCACCCCTCCACTTT. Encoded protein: CASSYRDTNSPLHF.

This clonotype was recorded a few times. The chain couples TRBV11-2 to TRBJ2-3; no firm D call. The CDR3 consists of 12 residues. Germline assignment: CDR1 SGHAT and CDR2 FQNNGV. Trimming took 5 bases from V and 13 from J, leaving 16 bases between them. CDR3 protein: CASSARALSEYF. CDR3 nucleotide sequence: TGTGCCAGCAGCGCCCGGGCCCTATCGGAGTATTTT.

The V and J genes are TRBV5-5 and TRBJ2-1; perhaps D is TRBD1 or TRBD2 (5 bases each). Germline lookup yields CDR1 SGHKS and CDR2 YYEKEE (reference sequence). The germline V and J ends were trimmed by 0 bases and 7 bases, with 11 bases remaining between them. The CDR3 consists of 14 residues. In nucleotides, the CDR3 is TGTGCCAGCAGCTTGGCATGGGGGTCGAATGAGCAGTTCTTC. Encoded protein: CASSLAWGSNEQFF. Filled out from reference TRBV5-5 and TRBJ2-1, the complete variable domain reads DAGVTQSPTHLIKTRGQQVTLRCSPISGHKSVSWYQQVLGQGPQFIFQYYEKEERGRGNFPDRFSARQFPNYSSELNVNALLLGDSALYLCASSLAWGSNEQFFGPGTRLTVL.

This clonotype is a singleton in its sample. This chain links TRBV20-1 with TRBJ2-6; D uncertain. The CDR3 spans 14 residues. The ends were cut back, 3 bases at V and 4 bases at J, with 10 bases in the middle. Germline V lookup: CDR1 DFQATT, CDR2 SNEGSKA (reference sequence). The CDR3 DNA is TGCAGTGCTAGTACCTCAGTCGGGGCCAACGTCCTGACTTTC. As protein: CSASTSVGANVLTF.

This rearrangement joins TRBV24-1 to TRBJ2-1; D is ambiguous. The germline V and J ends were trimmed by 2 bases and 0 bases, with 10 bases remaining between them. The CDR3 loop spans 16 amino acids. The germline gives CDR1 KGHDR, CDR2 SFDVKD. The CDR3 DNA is TGTGCCACCAGTGATTCAAGCGTGAGCTCCTACAATGAGCAGTTCTTC. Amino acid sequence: CATSDSSVSSYNEQFF.

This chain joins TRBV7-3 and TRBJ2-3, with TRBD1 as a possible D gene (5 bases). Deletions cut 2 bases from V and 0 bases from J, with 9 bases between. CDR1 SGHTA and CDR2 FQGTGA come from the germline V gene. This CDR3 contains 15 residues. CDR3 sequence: CASSLSGISTDTQYF. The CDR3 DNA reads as TGTGCCAGCAGCTTATCAGGGATCAGCACAGATACGCAGTATTTT.

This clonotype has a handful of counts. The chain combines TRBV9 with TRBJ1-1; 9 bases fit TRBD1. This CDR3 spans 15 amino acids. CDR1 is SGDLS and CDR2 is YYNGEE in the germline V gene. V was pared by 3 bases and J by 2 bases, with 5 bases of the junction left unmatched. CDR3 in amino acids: CASSAPGQGNTEAFF. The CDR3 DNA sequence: TGTGCCAGCAGCGCTCCGGGACAGGGTAACACTGAAGCTTTCTTT.

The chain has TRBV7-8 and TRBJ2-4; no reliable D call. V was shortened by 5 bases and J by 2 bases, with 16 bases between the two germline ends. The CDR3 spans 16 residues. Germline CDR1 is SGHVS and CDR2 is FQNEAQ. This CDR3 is CASSVNPATPKNIQYF. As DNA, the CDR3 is TGTGCCAGCAGCGTCAACCCGGCGACTCCCAAAAACATTCAGTACTTC.

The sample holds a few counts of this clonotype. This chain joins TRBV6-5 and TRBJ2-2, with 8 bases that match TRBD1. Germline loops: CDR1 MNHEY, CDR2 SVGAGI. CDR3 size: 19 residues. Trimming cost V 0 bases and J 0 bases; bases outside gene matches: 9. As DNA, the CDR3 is TGTGCCAGCAGTTACTCGAGATTCTGGACAGGGTCGAACACCGGGGAGCTGTTTTTT. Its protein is CASSYSRFWTGSNTGELFF.